What follows describes a single T cell receptor (beta chain). Its antigen is still unknown. The sample comes from a study of T cells in Graves' hyperthyroidism and ophthalmopathy. Findings of the study overall: Blood also held most thyroid clonotypes expanded beyond 0.001.

Patients counted as stable if ophthalmopathy did not develop within 18 months. Using RNA transcripts as the source, TCR beta CDR3 regions were amplified. The primer set for the first-round RT-PCR of the TCR CDR3 was HTBI. TCRdb re-analysed the multiplex PCR reads in MiXCR, keeping a single row per CDR3 protein. This table has about 720,000 distinct CDR3 sequences, less than 20% appearing once. The receptor was derived from a man between 18 and 29 years old with Graves' hyperthyroidism. Sequences were obtained from blood.

CDR3 residues: CASGFRASDTQYF. The CDR3 DNA is TGTGCTAGTGGTTTTAGGGCTTCAGATACGCAGTATTTT. V usage is TRBV12-5 and J usage is TRBJ2-3; D gene unclear. Germline CDR1 is LGHNT and CDR2 is FRNRAP. The CDR3 is made up of 13 amino acids. Trimming stripped 3 bases from V and 4 bases from J, with 8 bases between.